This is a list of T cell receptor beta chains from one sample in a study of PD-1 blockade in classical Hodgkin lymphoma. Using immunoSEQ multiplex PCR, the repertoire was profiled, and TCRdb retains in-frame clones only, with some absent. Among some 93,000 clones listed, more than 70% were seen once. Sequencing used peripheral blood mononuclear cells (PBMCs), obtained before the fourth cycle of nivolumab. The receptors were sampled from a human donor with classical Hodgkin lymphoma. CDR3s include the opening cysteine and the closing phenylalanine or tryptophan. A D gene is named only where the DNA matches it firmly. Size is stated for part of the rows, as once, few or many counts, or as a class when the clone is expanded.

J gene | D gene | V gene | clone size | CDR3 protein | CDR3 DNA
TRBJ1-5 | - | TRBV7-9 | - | CASSLGGEEQPQHF | TGTGCCAGCAGCTTAGGAGGTGAGGAACAGCCCCAGCATTTT
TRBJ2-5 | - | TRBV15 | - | CATSRQGFGETQYF | TGTGCCACCAGCAGACAGGGGTTCGGGGAGACCCAGTACTTC
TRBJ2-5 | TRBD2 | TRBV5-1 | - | CASRHGPGTSGNQETQYF | TGCGCCAGCAGACACGGGCCTGGGACTAGCGGCAACCAAGAGACCCAGTACTTC
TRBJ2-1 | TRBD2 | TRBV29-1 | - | CSVEDGLGWGNEQFF | TGCAGCGTTGAAGATGGACTAGGCTGGGGAAATGAGCAGTTCTTC
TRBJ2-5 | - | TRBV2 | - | CASGPHKTQYF | TGTGCCAGCGGCCCCCACAAGACCCAGTACTTC
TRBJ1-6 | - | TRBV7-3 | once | CASSGGLIDSPLHF | TGTGCCAGCAGCGGGGGCCTCATAGATTCACCCCTCCACTTT
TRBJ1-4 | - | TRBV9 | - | CASSVGWTNEKLFF | TGTGCCAGCAGCGTTGGGTGGACTAATGAAAAACTGTTTTTT
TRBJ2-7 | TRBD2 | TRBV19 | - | CASEPLAGSSYEQYF | TGTGCCAGTGAGCCCCTAGCGGGAAGCTCCTACGAGCAGTACTTC
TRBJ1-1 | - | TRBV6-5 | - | CASAASGTEAFF | TGTGCCAGCGCCGCAAGCGGCACTGAAGCTTTCTTT
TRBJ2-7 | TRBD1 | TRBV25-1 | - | CASSDPDRGVAYEQYF | TGTGCCAGCAGTGATCCTGACAGGGGTGTAGCCTACGAGCAGTACTTC
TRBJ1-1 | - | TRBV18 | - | CASSPRNRGTNTEAFF | TGTGCCAGCTCACCTAGGAACCGGGGGACCAACACTGAAGCTTTCTTT
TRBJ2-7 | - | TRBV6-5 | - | CASAASSSYEQYF | TGTGCCAGCGCCGCTTCGAGCTCCTACGAGCAGTACTTC
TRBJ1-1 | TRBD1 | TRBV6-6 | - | CASRYTGTGPVGEAFF | TGTGCCAGCAGATACACCGGGACAGGGCCCGTAGGGGAAGCTTTCTTT
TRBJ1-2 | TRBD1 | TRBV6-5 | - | CASSYTWTGGNGYTF | TGTGCCAGCAGTTACACATGGACAGGGGGCAATGGCTACACCTTC
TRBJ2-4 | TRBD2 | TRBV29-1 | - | CSVKELAGGPWNIQYF | TGCAGCGTTAAGGAACTAGCGGGAGGGCCATGGAACATTCAGTACTTC